A selection of T cell receptor beta chains follows, all from one sample in a study of glioma-infiltrating T cells after dendritic cell vaccination. Sequencing was performed with immunoSEQ multiplex PCR; in TCRdb, only in-frame clones are kept and a portion is missing. This sample has around 25,000 clones; roughly nine tenths occur once, and the top ten carry 2.5% to 3%. The sequencing used blood, collected after dendritic cell vaccination. The receptors originated from a human donor with glioblastoma. CDR3s include the opening cysteine and the closing phenylalanine or tryptophan. The D gene is left open where the match is weak.

V	D	J	CDR3
TRBV4-1	-	TRBJ2-7	CASSQGLTESYEQYF
TRBV5-1	TRBD1	TRBJ2-7	CASRIGTGDYEQYF
TRBV11-1	-	TRBJ2-3	CASSSPKRPTDTQYF
TRBV5-6	-	TRBJ2-7	CASTLYGSSYEQYF
TRBV6-5	TRBD1	TRBJ1-4	CASSYSYRGIEKLFF
TRBV7-2	-	TRBJ2-5	CASSLAGAAETQYF
TRBV28	-	TRBJ1-6	CASSLWSSGVYNSPLHF
TRBV19	TRBD2	TRBJ2-5	CASSIGSSGGQETQYF
TRBV7-4	TRBD1	TRBJ1-3	CASSCRGRLVNSGNTIYF
TRBV11-2	-	TRBJ2-7	CASSSAGQGGVGEQYF
TRBV27	TRBD2	TRBJ2-7	CASSLRGDYEQYF
TRBV7-2	-	TRBJ2-7	CASSLTYEQYF
TRBV5-3	TRBD2	TRBJ2-1	CARSQTSGGPGNEQFF
TRBV29-1	TRBD1	TRBJ2-3	CSVEGQGAKGTDTQYF
TRBV5-1	TRBD1	TRBJ1-3	CASSLRTGFLSGNTIYF
TRBV29-1	-	TRBJ2-5	CSVDSGFGETQYF
TRBV7-9	-	TRBJ2-1	CASSTFPGGEQFF